This paragraph covers one T cell receptor (beta chain) sequence. Its antigen remains unknown. The sample belongs to a study of OX40 agonist ivuxolimab in advanced cancers. Study in general: Those treated in dose escalation had hepatocellular carcinoma, melanoma, renal cell cancer or head and neck cancer. Checkpoint inhibitors had been given previously to 40% of patients.

Study-wide findings and caveats: Certain nonresponders additionally had low normalized T-cell clonal expansion.

Germline CDR1 is SGDLS and CDR2 is YYNGEE. This CDR3 comprises 14 residues. Measured with immunoSEQ multiplex PCR; TCRdb has only the in-frame clones, and not every one. The sample yields more than 45,000 clones, approximately 80% seen once. The rearrangement uses TRBV9 and TRBJ2-5; 10 nucleotides line up with TRBD2. The DNA matches TRBJ2-7 better at its end, which makes the J call doubtful. The receptor was isolated from an adult with an advanced solid tumor such as melanoma, head and neck, liver or kidney cancer. Sample: CD4+ or CD8+ T cells sorted from blood, taken in a trial of the OX40 agonist ivuxolimab. DNA of the CDR3: TGTGCCAGCAGCGTAGCTAGCGGGAGCTACGAGCAGTACTTC. Amino acid sequence: CASSVASGSYEQYF.